This TCR beta chain was identified during a study of post-analysis software for immune sequencing data. Trimming shortened V by 4 bases and J by 3 bases, and 7 bases separated the two germline ends. CDR1 and CDR2 from the germline V gene are SGHTA and FQGTGA. This CDR3 region has 14 residues. Libraries were made from TCR beta cDNA, and they carried unique molecular identifiers. MiXCR, run by TCRdb on the PCR reads, gives a single entry per CDR3 protein. This sample has about 540,000 distinct CDR3 sequences, with about a third found just once. Study-wide findings and caveats: In patients, TRBV5-6, TRBV5-1 and TRBV20-1 belonged to roughly 5 TRBV segments found more frequently than in controls.

This clonotype was recorded a few times. Antigen unknown. The sequence came from a girl under 18 with multiple sclerosis. Sequenced input: blood. The V and J genes are TRBV7-3 and TRBJ2-6; no definite D call. DNA for the CDR3: TGTGCCAGCAGCTGGGCGTTTGGGGCCAACGTCCTGACTTTC. This translates into CASSWAFGANVLTF.